One and the same sample provided the 15 T cell receptor beta chains below, sequenced in a study of circulating CD8 cells and anti-PD-1 response in melanoma. Four subsets defined by PD-1 and/or TIGIT were sorted from live CD3+CD8+TCRalphabeta+ cells. Using approximately 15 ng of total RNA, TCR libraries were made with the QIAseq Immune Repertoire TCR panel. TCRdb independently ran MiXCR on the reads; one entry per CDR3 protein. The profile shows more than 700 distinct CDR3 sequences, around 12% of them singletons. Sequencing used CD8+ T cells from PBMCs, obtained at baseline or after one month of anti-PD-1 therapy (not recorded which). The receptors originated from a human donor with melanoma.

This clonotype was recorded a few times. The chain joins TRBV6-5 to TRBJ1-5; a weak D match, TRBD1 (6 bases). V lost 6 bases and J lost 7, with 19 bases in between. This CDR3 has 15 residues. The germline V gene encodes CDR1 MNHEY and CDR2 SVGAGI. The CDR3 DNA reads as TGTGCCAGCAGCCCAGGGGCAGGCCAGGGGCAGCCCCAGCATTTT. Translation: CASSPGAGQGQPQHF.

As for this clonotype: The conserved final phenylalanine or tryptophan is absent from the CDR3, which likely points to a read error. The chain combines TRBV28 with TRBJ1-6, with TRBD1 identical over 8 bases. This CDR3 has 14 amino acids. The trim removed 1 base at V and 10 bases at J, leaving 3 bases unmatched. Germline V gene data show CDR1 as MDHEN and CDR2 as SYDVKM. This chain's CDR3 is CASSLLTGVSPLHS. DNA of the CDR3: TGTGCCAGCAGTTTATTGACAGGGGTCTCACCCCTCCACTCT.

This clonotype is labeled large. The CDR3: CASSATAGGEIVDEQYF. CDR3 nucleotides: TGTGCCAGCAGTGCCACGGCGGGGGGAGAGATCGTAGACGAGCAGTACTTC. J is TRBJ2-7 and V is TRBV28, with 8 positions matching TRBD2. The V and J ends lost 5 bases and 5 bases, in that order; junction bases with no gene match: 17. Germline V gene data show CDR1 as MDHEN and CDR2 as SYDVKM. The CDR3 contains 17 residues.

Judged by abundance, this clonotype is large. The chain is built from TRBV19 and TRBJ2-1; 11 bases are shared with TRBD2. Germline CDR1 reads LNHDA; CDR2 reads SQIVND (reference sequence). The trim removed 4 bases at V and 4 bases at J, leaving 3 bases unmatched. The CDR3 is 15 residues long. CDR3: CASSTTSGEYNEQFF. In nucleotides, the CDR3 is TGTGCCAGTAGTACGACTAGCGGGGAGTACAATGAGCAGTTCTTC. The full variable domain, its missing parts supplied by reference TRBV19 and TRBJ2-1, is DGGITQSPKYLFRKEGQNVTLSCEQNLNHDAMYWYRQDPGQGLRLIYYSQIVNDFQKGDIAEGYSVSREKKESFPLTVTSAQKNPTAFYLCASSTTSGEYNEQFFGPGTRLTVL.

By proportion, this clonotype is large (0.1 to 1%). The V and J genes are TRBV4-1 and TRBJ2-5; 8 nucleotides match TRBD1. V lost 0 bases to trimming and J lost 7 bases; unmatched junction nucleotides: 7. The CDR3 runs 15 residues. Germline V lookup: CDR1 MGHRA, CDR2 YSYEKL. Here the CDR3 DNA reads TGCGCCAGCAGCCAAGAGACAGGGGCCTTAGGGACCCAGTACTTC. Protein: CASSQETGALGTQYF.

This clonotype is termed medium-sized. The chain carries TRBV20-1 and TRBJ2-7; 10 bases are a match to TRBD1. The CDR3 covers 13 residues. CDR1 and CDR2 (germline): DFQATT, SNEGSKA (reference sequence). V trimming: 4 bases; J trimming: 5 bases; junction bases outside the gene matches: 5. Here the CDR3 reads CSAIRTGGNEQYF. For the CDR3, the DNA is TGCAGTGCTATCCGGACAGGGGGTAACGAGCAGTACTTC.

This chain connects TRBV7-8 to TRBJ2-2; D gene unclear. Germline CDR1 and CDR2: SGHVS and FQNEAQ. Trimming left V 0 bases short and J 7 bases short, with 6 bases between. This CDR3 is 13 amino acids long. The CDR3 DNA reads TGTGCCAGCAGCTTAGCGCTGAACGGGGAGCTGTTTTTT. This encodes CASSLALNGELFF.

A remark on this clonotype: A read error is likely, as this CDR3 ends without the conserved phenylalanine or tryptophan. V and J are TRBV18 and TRBJ2-2; D is ambiguous. CDR1 is KGHSH, CDR2 LQKENI, per germline. Trimming removed 2 bases from V and 4 bases from J, with 11 bases in between. This CDR3 is built from 15 residues. DNA of the CDR3: TGTGCCAGCTCACCATATACTGGGGTCACCGGGGAGCTGTTTCTT. Protein: CASSPYTGVTGELFL.

Only a few counts were recorded for this clonotype. The V gene is TRBV24-1, the J gene TRBJ1-2, with 7 bases matching TRBD1. CDR1 is KGHDR and CDR2 is SFDVKD in the germline V gene. The J segment lost 3 bases and the V segment lost 4 bases, leaving 4 bases of the junction unmatched. The CDR3 spans 14 residues. The CDR3: CATSDRTGYYGYTF. The DNA of the CDR3 is TGTGCCACCAGTGACCGGACAGGCTACTATGGCTACACCTTC.

By proportion, this clonotype is medium-sized (0.01 to 0.1%). The rearrangement uses TRBV10-2 and TRBJ2-7, with D unresolved. Germline assignment: CDR1 WSHSY and CDR2 SAAADI. V lost 8 bases and J 2 bases, leaving 10 bases between the germline ends. The CDR3 consists of 12 residues. CDR3 amino acids: CASSNRPYEQYF. DNA of the CDR3: TGCGCCAGCTCCAACAGACCCTACGAGCAGTACTTC.

This clonotype rates as large. V gene TRBV19 combines with J gene TRBJ2-1; 11 bases map to TRBD2. The CDR3 runs to 15 residues. The germline V gene encodes CDR1 LNHDA and CDR2 SQIVND (reference sequence). V was clipped by 5 bases and J by 4 bases; unmatched bases: 4. CDR3 DNA: TGTGCCAGTAGTGTGACTAGCGGGGCTTACAATGAGCAGTTCTTC. Protein sequence: CASSVTSGAYNEQFF.

This sequence joins TRBV20-1 and TRBJ2-5; D is uncertain. CDR1 DFQATT and CDR2 SNEGSKA come from the germline V gene (reference sequence). The CDR3 has 14 residues. V shed 0 bases and J shed 1 base, with 9 bases lying between them. The CDR3 DNA reads TGCAGTGCTAGAGAGATAGCTGTCCAAGAGACCCAGTACTTC. Amino acid sequence: CSAREIAVQETQYF.

This clonotype has just a few counts. One end of the junction does not line up with germline, which may come from a read error. The chain couples TRBV11-2 to TRBJ2-7; the D gene is possibly TRBD1 (5 bases). Germline CDR1 is SGHAT and CDR2 is FQNNGV. The CDR3 is made up of 13 amino acids. The chain's CDR3 is CASSLGQLYEQCF. The CDR3, as DNA: TGTGCCAGCAGCTTAGGACAGCTCTACGAGCAGTGCTTC.

This clonotype was observed a few times. The rearrangement links TRBV27 to TRBJ1-2; 10 positions agree with TRBD1. This CDR3 has 14 amino acids. Trimming took 0 bases from V and 6 from J; bases not matched to a gene: 1. The V gene's germline CDR1 is MNHEY and CDR2 SMNVEV (reference sequence). The DNA for the CDR3 is TGTGCCAGCAGTTTATCCGGGACAGGGGATGGCTACACCTTC. Translation gives CASSLSGTGDGYTF.

The sample holds one count of this clonotype. This may be a read error: a much more frequent sequence differs by one nucleotide. The V and J genes are TRBV2 and TRBJ2-2, with a possible D match to TRBD2 (5 bases). Germline V CDR1 and CDR2: SNHLY, FYNNEI. The CDR3 extends over 16 amino acids. Here the CDR3 DNA reads TGTGCCAGCAGTGAACTTCCCTCTACGAACACCGGGGAGCTGCTTTTT. Protein product: CASSELPSTNTGELLF.